The following is a T cell receptor (beta chain) sequence with its context. This sample is drawn from a study of T-cell reconstitution after alpha-beta-depleted transplantation in children. The CDR3 length is 15 residues. From germline, CDR1 is SGHRS and CDR2 YFSETQ. Trimming pared 7 bases from V and 1 base from J, leaving 17 bases between. Preparation of the TCRbeta library used unique molecular identifiers. From the PCR reads, TCRdb called clonotypes with MiXCR, one entry per CDR3 protein. The sample contains about 540,000 distinct CDR3 sequences, 15% to 20% of which appear only once. This TCR derives from a human donor who donated a stem cell graft to a child with acute lymphoblastic leukemia. The sample in question was PBMCs from the stem cell graft donor, obtained from the stem cell graft. V usage is TRBV5-1 and J usage is TRBJ1-1; D is unclear. CDR3 nucleotides: TGCGCCAGCCGTAACAAACGGGCGGAGAACACTGAAGCTTTCTTT. Translation: CASRNKRAENTEAFF. Complete variable domain (other parts from reference TRBV5-1 and TRBJ1-1): KAGVTQTPRYLIKTRGQQVTLSCSPISGHRSVSWYQQTPGQGLQFLFEYFSETQRNKGNFPGRFSGRQFSNSRSEMNVSTLELGDSALYLCASRNKRAENTEAFFGQGTRLTVV.